The 17 T cell receptor beta chains reported below all come from one sample, sequenced in a study of T cells in Graves' hyperthyroidism and ophthalmopathy. Amplified regions were TCR beta CDR3 sequences from RNA transcripts. The HTBI set primed first-round TCR CDR3 RT-PCR. TCRdb processed the multiplex PCR reads anew with MiXCR; each CDR3 protein has one entry. The sample lists fewer than 300,000 distinct CDR3 sequences; approximately 16% were seen once. Sample: blood. All receptors come from a woman aged 45 to 65 with Graves' hyperthyroidism that later progressed to Graves' ophthalmopathy.

The chain is built from TRBV7-9 and TRBJ2-5, with unresolved D. In germline, CDR1 is SEHNR, CDR2 FQNEAQ (reference sequence). The CDR3 has 14 residues. With 3 bases removed from V and 9 bases from J, the gap between germline ends came to 17 bases. CDR3 region: CASSLGLPGEAQYF. CDR3 nucleotide sequence: TGTGCCAGCAGCTTGGGCCTTCCGGGCGAGGCCCAGTACTTC.

The chain combines TRBV5-6 with TRBJ1-2; D remains ambiguous. V gave up 0 bases and J gave up 0 bases, with 15 bases separating them. The CDR3 extends over 17 amino acids. From germline, CDR1 is SGHDT and CDR2 YYEEEE. The CDR3 DNA reads as TGTGCCAGCAGCTTGGTCGGGGTCGGAGGGTCTAACTATGGCTACACCTTC. Translating gives CASSLVGVGGSNYGYTF.

This clonotype was recorded many times. This chain joins TRBV6-1 and TRBJ1-2; D gene ambiguous. Trimming took off 7 bases at V and 2 bases at J, with 14 bases between the two ends. Germline loops: CDR1 MNHNS, CDR2 SASEGT. CDR3 length equals 14 residues. The CDR3 here is CASNPRPRNYGYTF. The CDR3 DNA reads as TGTGCCAGCAACCCCCGTCCGAGGAACTATGGCTACACCTTC.

This clonotype was observed many times. The chain has TRBV2 and TRBJ2-1, with 13 bases that match TRBD2. After removal of 10 bases from V and 2 bases from J, the junction contained 11 bases not matched to a gene. The CDR3 consists of 17 residues. The germline CDR1 and CDR2 sequences are SNHLY and FYNNEI. The CDR3, as DNA: TGTGCCATAACCGGGACTAGCGGGATCCAAGCCTACAATGAGCAGTTCTTC. It codes for CAITGTSGIQAYNEQFF.

With respect to this clonotype: The junction shows a germline mismatch at one end, possibly a read error. Here the CDR3 reads CASSLRVAGSTQCF. For the CDR3, the DNA is TGTGCCAGCAGTTTGAGGGTAGCGGGAAGTACGCAGTGTTTT. This chain connects TRBV28 to TRBJ2-3; 8 bases line up with TRBD2. The CDR3 is made up of 14 amino acids. Germline lookup yields CDR1 MDHEN and CDR2 SYDVKM.

This clonotype was seen repeatedly, ten times or more. CDR3 amino acids: CASSEGLASDTQYF. The CDR3 region has the DNA TGTGCCAGCAGTGAGGGACTAGCGAGCGATACGCAGTATTTT. This chain joins TRBV2 and TRBJ2-3, with TRBD2 matching 10 bases. The CDR3 runs to 14 residues. Germline values: CDR1 SNHLY, CDR2 FYNNEI. Trimming cost V 3 bases and J 6 bases; bases outside gene matches: 3. The full variable domain, in which reference TRBV2 and TRBJ2-3 provide the parts outside the CDR3, is EPEVTQTPSHQVTQMGQEVILRCVPISNHLYFYWYRQILGQKVEFLVSFYNNEISEKSEIFDDQFSVERPDGSNFTLKIRSTKLEDSAMYFCASSEGLASDTQYFGPGTRLTVL.

This clonotype was seen ten or more times. The V gene is TRBV11-2, the J gene TRBJ2-5; 8 bases map to TRBD1. The junction had 11 bases not matched to a gene; V was cut back by 1 base and J by 13 bases. Germline V gives CDR1 SGHAT, CDR2 FQNNGV. This CDR3 comprises 14 residues. The CDR3 protein is CASSLGLQGGSLYF. Written as DNA, the CDR3 is TGTGCCAGCAGCTTAGGCTTACAGGGGGGATCTCTGTACTTC.

This clonotype was seen at least ten times. The chain recombines TRBV7-3 with TRBJ2-3; 9 nucleotides agree with TRBD2. J gave up 6 bases and V 4 bases, and 8 bases lay outside the gene matches. CDR3 length: 15 residues. Germline CDR1 and CDR2: SGHTA and FQGTGA. The CDR3 spells CASSSRTSAGDTQYF. The CDR3 DNA is TGTGCCAGCAGCTCCCGGACTAGCGCTGGGGATACGCAGTATTTT.

The chain uses TRBV19 and TRBJ1-3; D is uncertain. Germline CDR1 is LNHDA and CDR2 is SQIVND (reference sequence). The CDR3 sequence is 14 residues long. V gave up 5 bases and J gave up 2 bases, with 10 bases separating them. The CDR3 is CASSWSMTGNTIYF. The CDR3 DNA sequence: TGTGCCAGTAGTTGGAGCATGACTGGAAACACCATATATTTT.

This clonotype showed up many times. The CDR3 sequence is CASSEGGLYGYTF. The DNA of the CDR3 is TGTGCCAGCAGTGAAGGAGGGTTGTATGGCTACACCTTC. The chain recombines TRBV6-1 with TRBJ1-2; no clear D. CDR1 is MNHNS and CDR2 is SASEGT in the germline V gene. The germline V and J ends were trimmed by 1 base and 5 bases, with 8 bases remaining between them. The length of the CDR3 is 13 residues.

This clonotype showed up just a few times. The gene calls are TRBV6-5 and TRBJ2-5; 11 bases fit TRBD2. Trimming removed 0 bases from V and 3 bases from J; junction bases left unmatched: 0. The CDR3 sequence is 15 residues long. Germline CDR1 and CDR2: MNHEY and SVGAGI. CDR3 loop: CASSYSGLAEETQYF. DNA for the CDR3: TGTGCCAGCAGTTACTCGGGACTAGCGGAAGAGACCCAGTACTTC.

The rearrangement joins TRBV18 to TRBJ2-1; TRBD2 matches at 7 bases. Germline lookup yields CDR1 KGHSH and CDR2 LQKENI. The ends lost 6 bases at V and 6 bases at J; junction bases unmatched: 14. The CDR3 covers 16 residues. CDR3 bases: TGTGCCAGCTCTCGAGCTCCCGGGGAGGGAAGCAATGAGCAGTTCTTC. Protein: CASSRAPGEGSNEQFF.

This clonotype was observed at least ten times. The rearrangement uses TRBV6-1 and TRBJ2-5; D gene unclear. Trimming shortened V by 6 bases and J by 1 base, and 12 bases separated the two germline ends. There are 14 residues in the CDR3. CDR1 and CDR2 from the germline V gene are MNHNS and SASEGT. This chain's CDR3 is CASSLLSAQETQYF. The CDR3 coding sequence is TGTGCCAGCAGCCTCCTATCGGCCCAAGAGACCCAGTACTTC.

The chain has TRBV25-1 and TRBJ2-1; D gene ambiguous. V was trimmed by 3 bases and J by 3 bases, leaving 3 bases between them. The germline V gene encodes CDR1 MGHDK and CDR2 SYGVNS. This CDR3 has 12 residues. CDR3 protein: CASSEDYNEQFF. In DNA, the CDR3 is TGTGCCAGCAGTGAGGACTACAATGAGCAGTTCTTC.

This clonotype has ten or more counts. V is TRBV6-1 and J is TRBJ2-2, with 7 bases fitting TRBD1. This CDR3 spans 16 amino acids. Trimming at V came to 5 bases and at J to 0 bases, leaving 6 bases not matched to a gene. Germline assignment: CDR1 MNHNS and CDR2 SASEGT. CDR3 coding DNA: TGTGCCAGCAGTTTACAGGGGCCGTCGAACACCGGGGAGCTGTTTTTT. Amino acids: CASSLQGPSNTGELFF.

The gene calls are TRBV20-1 and TRBJ2-5, with D tentatively TRBD1 (6 bases). The CDR3 loop spans 15 amino acids. Germline CDR1 DFQATT, CDR2 SNEGSKA (reference sequence). V dropped 0 bases and J dropped 5 bases, with 16 bases sitting between them. The CDR3 loop is CSARDLGRGPETQYF. In DNA form, the CDR3 reads TGCAGTGCTAGAGATCTCGGCAGGGGTCCTGAGACCCAGTACTTC.

This clonotype was recorded at least ten times. The rearrangement links TRBV6-1 to TRBJ1-6, with D possibly matching TRBD1 (6 bases). Deletions cut 5 bases from V and 8 bases from J, with 16 bases between. Germline V gives CDR1 MNHNS, CDR2 SASEGT. The CDR3 runs to 15 residues. The CDR3 sequence: CASSSLGAIYSPLHF. CDR3 in DNA: TGTGCCAGCAGTTCGCTGGGGGCGATTTATTCACCCCTCCACTTT.